The source of this TCR beta chain is a study of OX40 agonist ivuxolimab in advanced cancers. TCRdb keeps only in-frame clones here, not all; method: immunoSEQ multiplex PCR. The sample contains 75,000 to 100,000 clones, about four fifths of which appear only once. Germline V gene lookup returns CDR1 SGHNT and CDR2 YYREEE (reference sequence). This CDR3 is 16 amino acids long. Between the trimmed V and J ends, which lost 4 bases and 1 base, there was a span of 16 bases. The chain is built from TRBV5-4 and TRBJ2-3; tentatively, D is TRBD2 (6 bases). The source material was CD4+ or CD8+ T cells sorted from blood, sampled in a trial of the OX40 agonist ivuxolimab. The receptor was isolated from an adult with an advanced solid tumor such as melanoma, head and neck, liver or kidney cancer. CDR3 sequence: CASSPDGGVGTDTQYF. The CDR3, as DNA: TGTGCCAGCAGCCCGGACGGCGGGGTTGGCACAGATACGCAGTATTTT.